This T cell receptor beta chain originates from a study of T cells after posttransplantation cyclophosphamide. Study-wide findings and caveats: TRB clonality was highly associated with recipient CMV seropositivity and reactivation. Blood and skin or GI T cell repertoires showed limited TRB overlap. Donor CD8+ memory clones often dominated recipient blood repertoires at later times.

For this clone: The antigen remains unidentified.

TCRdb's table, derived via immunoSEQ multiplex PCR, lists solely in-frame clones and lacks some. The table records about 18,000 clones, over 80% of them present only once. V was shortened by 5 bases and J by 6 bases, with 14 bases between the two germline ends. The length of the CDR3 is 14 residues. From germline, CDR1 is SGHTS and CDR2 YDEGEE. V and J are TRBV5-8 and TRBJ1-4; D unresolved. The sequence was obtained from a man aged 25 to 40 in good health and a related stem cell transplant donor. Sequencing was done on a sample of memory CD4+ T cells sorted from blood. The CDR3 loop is CASRLRSSYEKLFF. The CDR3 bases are TGTGCCAGCAGACTTAGGAGCAGTTATGAAAAACTGTTTTTT.